This T cell receptor (beta chain) is from a study of blood T cells in healthy people across ages. Study-level results: The study regarded diversity estimates from one million T cells as underestimates. The lack of PBMC sorting stopped any conclusive naive versus antigen-experienced comparison.

It was with a sample-barcoded 5' primer and a J-beta primer mix that a second PCR of roughly 7 to 12 cycles was run. TCRdb fed the 5' RACE reads into MiXCR, producing one record per CDR3 protein. The top ten hold approximately 30% of the sample, which has approximately 800,000 distinct CDR3 sequences, about 62% seen once. V gave up 1 base and J gave up 14 bases; unmatched junction bases: 4. CDR1 and CDR2 from the germline V gene are LGHNA and YSLEER. This CDR3 is 12 amino acids long. About this clonotype: The target antigen is unknown. A much larger clone sits a single nucleotide away, making a read error possible.

The chain employs TRBV4-3 and TRBJ2-1, with 8 bases aligning to TRBD1. What was sequenced was blood. This TCR derives from a man younger than 40 in good health. The CDR3 is CASSQGDRGKFF. The CDR3, as DNA: TGCGCCAGCAGCCAAGGCGACAGGGGCAAGTTCTTC.